This note documents a single T cell receptor beta chain sequence. This record belongs to a study of blood T cell repertoires in COVID-19. Data came from immunoSEQ multiplex PCR; TCRdb stores just in-frame clones and leaves some out. The repertoire holds about 230,000 clones, with around 78% as singletons. The CDR3 has 15 amino acids. The J segment lost 2 bases and the V segment lost 8 bases, leaving 11 bases of the junction unmatched. CDR1 and CDR2 (germline): MNHEY, SVGAGI. The receptor comes from a woman between 70 and 85 years old with active or convalescent COVID-19. The rearrangement joins TRBV6-5 to TRBJ2-7, with 8 bases lining up with TRBD1. Sequenced input: peripheral blood. CDR3 coding DNA: TGTGCCAGCTCCCCCCGAGGACAGGGCCCCTACGAGCAGTACTTC. Encoded protein: CASSPRGQGPYEQYF.